The 15 T cell receptor beta chains reported below all come from one sample, sequenced in a study of chemoradiotherapy in HPV16-positive cancers. Measured with immunoSEQ multiplex PCR; TCRdb has only the in-frame clones, and not every one. The repertoire holds 36,000 or so clones, with 80% as singletons. The sequenced sample was blood, obtained from a patient who underwent chemoradiotherapy. Every receptor here comes from a human donor with HPV-associated anogenital cancer.

The chain is built from TRBV9 and TRBJ1-4, with D possibly TRBD1 on 6 matching bases. Germline CDR1 SGDLS, CDR2 YYNGEE. This CDR3 has 15 amino acids. The germline V and J ends were trimmed by 4 bases and 3 bases, with 13 bases remaining between them. The CDR3 region is CASSPAGHPNEKLFF. CDR3 coding DNA: TGTGCCAGCAGCCCCGCGGGACACCCTAATGAAAAACTGTTTTTT.

The chain combines TRBV5-1 with TRBJ2-7, with a possible D match to TRBD1 (6 bases). This CDR3 has 12 residues. Germline V gives CDR1 SGHRS, CDR2 YFSETQ. The V gene lost 4 bases and the J gene lost 3 bases, with 8 bases spanning the gap. The CDR3: CASSRDNYEQYF. For the CDR3, the DNA is TGCGCCAGCAGCAGGGACAACTACGAGCAGTACTTC.

The chain joins TRBV27 to TRBJ1-2; 8 bases map to TRBD1. The CDR3 covers 14 residues. Germline V CDR1 and CDR2: MNHEY, SMNVEV (reference sequence). The junction had 11 bases not matched to a gene; V was cut back by 6 bases and J by 8 bases. The DNA of the CDR3 is TGTGCCAGCAGACCCATAGGGACAGGAGGGGGCTACACCTTC. It encodes CASRPIGTGGGYTF.

The chain links TRBV20-1 to TRBJ1-4; no firm D call. CDR3 size: 11 residues. The germline V gene has CDR1 DFQATT and CDR2 SNEGSKA (reference sequence). Trimming took 1 base from V and 5 from J, leaving 2 bases between them. CDR3 amino acids: CSARGNEKLFF. In DNA, the CDR3 is TGCAGTGCTAGAGGGAATGAAAAACTGTTTTTT.

The rearrangement links TRBV29-1 to TRBJ2-3; TRBD1 matches at 9 bases. The germline gives CDR1 SQVTM, CDR2 ANQGSEA. CDR3 length equals 13 residues. The ends lost 7 bases at V and 10 bases at J; junction bases unmatched: 12. CDR3 nucleotides: TGCAGCGGTGGACAGGGGTCTGTCGAGGCGCAGTATTTT. Its translation: CSGGQGSVEAQYF.

V gene TRBV4-1 combines with J gene TRBJ1-1, with unresolved D. The germline V gene encodes CDR1 MGHRA and CDR2 YSYEKL. The CDR3 sequence is 16 residues long. V was shortened by 0 bases and J by 1 base, with 12 bases between the two germline ends. The CDR3 reads CASSQDRREGNTEAFF. CDR3 DNA: TGCGCCAGCAGCCAAGATCGAAGAGAGGGGAACACTGAAGCTTTCTTT.

J is TRBJ1-5 and V is TRBV10-3; weak D call: TRBD1 (5 bases). With 11 bases removed from V and 0 bases from J, the gap between germline ends came to 14 bases. The CDR3 loop spans 14 amino acids. Germline lookup yields CDR1 ENHRY and CDR2 SYGVKD. CDR3 sequence: CASKGFDSNQPQHF. CDR3 DNA sequence: TGTGCCTCTAAGGGGTTTGATAGCAATCAGCCCCAGCATTTT.

J is TRBJ2-5 and V is TRBV4-3; D may be TRBD1 (7 bases). The germline V gene has CDR1 LGHNA and CDR2 YSLEER. The CDR3 covers 16 residues. V lost 1 base to trimming and J lost 4 bases, with 16 bases between them. The DNA for the CDR3 is TGCGCCAGCAGCCAAGGGGGGGTAAACAGGGGAGAGACCCAGTACTTC. Encoded protein: CASSQGGVNRGETQYF.

This chain connects TRBV7-3 to TRBJ2-2; 7 positions match TRBD1. V trimming: 5 bases; J trimming: 7 bases; junction bases outside the gene matches: 10. CDR3 size: 15 residues. Looked up from germline, CDR1 is SGHTA and CDR2 is FQGTGA. The CDR3 sequence: CASSPWTGGVGELFF. The CDR3 DNA reads TGTGCCAGCAGCCCATGGACAGGAGGTGTCGGGGAGCTGTTTTTT.

The chain links TRBV5-6 to TRBJ1-4; 8 bases map to TRBD1. Trimming at V came to 2 bases and at J to 8 bases, leaving 8 bases not matched to a gene. Germline CDR1 is SGHDT and CDR2 is YYEEEE. This CDR3 spans 15 amino acids. This CDR3 reads CASSLYQGAREKLFF. The CDR3 coding sequence is TGTGCCAGCAGCTTATATCAGGGGGCCAGGGAAAAACTGTTTTTT.

This chain joins TRBV12-2 and TRBJ2-3; the tabulated D call, TRBD2, remains unverified against the DNA. TRBV12-2 constitutes a pseudogene. This CDR3 comprises 20 residues. The CDR3 DNA is TGTGCAAGTCGCTTAAAGTTGGAGCGAAGGGCGGGGGGGTCCGGGGATACGCAGTATTTT. It encodes CASRLKLERRAGGSGDTQYF.

V and J are TRBV18 and TRBJ1-2; D unresolved. Per germline, CDR1 KGHSH and CDR2 LQKENI. V gave up 0 bases and J gave up 8 bases, with 13 bases separating them. The CDR3 sequence is 14 residues long. CDR3 loop: CASSPPSGDGGYTF. DNA of the CDR3: TGTGCCAGCTCACCACCGTCCGGGGATGGGGGCTACACCTTC.

V usage is TRBV10-3 and J usage is TRBJ2-3; 7 bases align to TRBD2. The CDR3 is 16 amino acids. Germline values: CDR1 ENHRY, CDR2 SYGVKD. After removal of 6 bases from V and 2 bases from J, the junction contained 11 bases not matched to a gene. The CDR3, as DNA: TGTGCCATCAGCCCCAGAGCGGGGTTGACCACAGATACGCAGTATTTT. It is translated as CAISPRAGLTTDTQYF.

This chain uses TRBV7-8 with TRBJ1-2, with 7 bases lining up with TRBD1. The CDR3 has 17 residues. Germline V gene data show CDR1 as SGHVS and CDR2 as FQNEAQ. V dropped 1 base and J dropped 2; count of bases not matched to a gene: 10. The CDR3 DNA reads TGTGCCAGCAGCTTAGAGACAGGGATAGTCCTCAACTATGGCTACACCTTC. Protein product: CASSLETGIVLNYGYTF.

This clone has just a few counts. The gene calls are TRBV5-1 and TRBJ1-2; 7 bases agree with TRBD1. J lost 0 bases, V lost 3 bases, and 5 bases had no gene match. Germline V gives CDR1 SGHRS, CDR2 YFSETQ. The CDR3 spans 15 residues. CDR3 residues: CASSSGQHANYGYTF. CDR3 in DNA: TGCGCCAGCAGCTCGGGACAGCATGCTAACTATGGCTACACCTTC.